A single T cell receptor beta chain is shown here with its context. Its target is unknown. V lost 4 bases and J lost 3, with 16 bases in between. From germline, CDR1 is SQVTM and CDR2 ANQGSEA. The CDR3 is 15 residues long. The data were taken from a study of CD8+CD57+ T cells in acquired aplastic anemia. About the research overall: The DNA of sorted CD4+ and CD8+ cells averaged approximately 3.3 ug. Findings of the study overall: CD8+ Simpson's diversity showed no significant patient-control difference. Overlapping CD8+ CDR3 repertoires of patients and controls contained under 30 shared sequences.

Profiles of TCR beta VDJ and CDR3 were generated from a genomic DNA template. TCRdb reanalysed the reads using MiXCR and keeps one entry per CDR3 protein. In the table there are under 350,000 distinct CDR3 sequences, roughly three fifths of which are singletons. Sequenced input: sorted CD4+, CD8+, or CD8+CD57+ T cells (not recorded which) from PBMCs. The gene calls are TRBV29-1 and TRBJ2-1; possibly TRBD1 for D (5 bases). This receptor was identified in a human donor with severe aplastic anemia or a healthy control (not recorded which). The CDR3 sequence: CSVGGFLGVYNEQFF. The CDR3 DNA reads as TGCAGCGTTGGGGGCTTCTTAGGCGTCTACAATGAGCAGTTCTTC.